The rows below give T cell receptor beta chains drawn from one sample of a study of CD8+CD57+ T cells in acquired aplastic anemia. Using its own MiXCR run on the reads, TCRdb lists one record per CDR3 protein. The sample gives 200,000 to 250,000 distinct CDR3 sequences, 40% to 50% of which show up once; 7.8% is in the top ten. Input material: sorted CD4+, CD8+, or CD8+CD57+ T cells (not recorded which) from PBMCs. The receptors originated from a human donor with aplastic anemia. CDR3s include the opening cysteine and the closing phenylalanine or tryptophan. The D gene is left open where the match is weak. Clone size, where shown, is once, few, many, or a class for clones that have expanded.

TRBD2	TRBV13	TRBJ2-1	once	TGTGCCAGCCTCTCTAGCGGCCATTACAATGAGCAGTTCTTC	CASLSSGHYNEQFF
TRBD1	TRBV7-8	TRBJ1-2	once	TGTGCCAGCAGCCCGAGGACAGGGGAACACATCGGCTATGGCTACACCTTC	CASSPRTGEHIGYGYTF
TRBD1	TRBV9	TRBJ1-5	few	TGTGCCAGCAGCGCCGCCGGGACAGGGGGAAATCAGCCCCAGCATTTT	CASSAAGTGGNQPQHF
NA	TRBV5-1	TRBJ2-7	many	TGCGCCAGCAGCTACAGGACGGACAGCTCCTACGAGCAGTACTTC	CASSYRTDSSYEQYF
NA	TRBV5-1	TRBJ1-4	NA	TGCGCCAGCAGCCCGGACAGAGCAACTAATGAAAAACTGTTTTTT	CASSPDRATNEKLFF
TRBD1	TRBV9	TRBJ1-6	NA	TGTGCCAGCAGCGGGACAGGGTATTCACCCCTCCACTTT	CASSGTGYSPLHF
NA	TRBV4-1	TRBJ1-1	many	TGCGCCAGCACCCTGACAGACAACACTGAAGCTTTCTTT	CASTLTDNTEAFF
TRBD2	TRBV7-8	TRBJ2-5	NA	TGTGCCAGCAGCTTAGAGTTGGGGCTAGCGGGAGAACAAGAGACCCAGTACTTC	CASSLELGLAGEQETQYF
NA	TRBV6-5	TRBJ1-5	NA	TGTGCCAGCAGTTACTCCTGGGGGGATAGCAATCAGCCCCAGCATTTT	CASSYSWGDSNQPQHF
NA	TRBV4-1	TRBJ1-1	many	TGCGCCAGCAGCCAATTAAGCGACAGTAAAGCTTTCTTT	CASSQLSDSKAFF
NA	TRBV18	TRBJ1-2	NA	TGTGCCAGCTCACGGACCTCTAACTATGGCTACACCTTC	CASSRTSNYGYTF